These T cell receptor beta chains were read from a single sample in a study of blood T cells in healthy people across ages. TCRdb redid the calling of the 5' RACE reads with MiXCR, one entry per CDR3 protein. The sample lists 1.5 million to 2 million distinct CDR3 sequences; less than 50% were seen once. The material sequenced was blood. Receptor source: a woman aged 40 to 50 in good health. The CDR3 runs from the conserved cysteine through the conserved F or W. A D gene is named only where the DNA matches it firmly. Size values are once, few and many counts, or a class for expanded clones, and some rows have none.

TRBD1	NA	TRBV6-5	TRBJ1-2	TGTGCCAGCAGACTACCGGGACAGGGATTCGGCTACACCTTC	CASRLPGQGFGYTF
NA	NA	TRBV18	TRBJ2-5	TGTGCCAGCTCACCAAACTTGGAGGCTGAGCAGTACTTC	CASSPNLEAEQYF
NA	NA	TRBV14	TRBJ1-4	TGTGCCAGCAGCCAAGATCGGGGCTCCGGTTTGACTAATGAAAAACTGTTTTTT	CASSQDRGSGLTNEKLFF
NA	NA	TRBV12-3/TRBV12-4	TRBJ1-2	TGTGCCAGCAGTTTTGGGGGGCATGATGGCTACACCTTC	CASSFGGHDGYTF
NA	NA	TRBV11-1	TRBJ2-7	TGTGCCAGCAGCTGGGGAGACAACTACGAGCAGTACTTC	CASSWGDNYEQYF
NA	few	TRBV5-1	TRBJ2-1	TGCGCCAGCAGCCCAAGACTAGGGGGGGTCAATGAGCAGTTCTTC	CASSPRLGGVNEQFF
NA	NA	TRBV7-2	TRBJ2-1	TGTGCCAGCAGCTTAGCTTATCAGGGCTACAATGAGCAGTTCTTC	CASSLAYQGYNEQFF
TRBD2	NA	TRBV27	TRBJ2-1	TGTGCCAGCAGTTTAAGGACTAGCGGGGGGGCCGGCAGTTGGAATGAGCAGTTCTTC	CASSLRTSGGAGSWNEQFF
NA	NA	TRBV12-3/TRBV12-4	TRBJ2-5	TGTGCCAGCAGTTTGGGCAACCCTGGGGAGACCCAGTACTTC	CASSLGNPGETQYF
TRBD2	NA	TRBV25-1	TRBJ2-1	TGTGCCAGCAGTGGTCTAGCGGGGGGTGTCAATGAGCAGTTCTTC	CASSGLAGGVNEQFF
NA	NA	TRBV27	TRBJ1-4	TGTGCCAGCAGTTTATCGGGATTTGCAACTAATGAAAAACTGTTTTTT	CASSLSGFATNEKLFF